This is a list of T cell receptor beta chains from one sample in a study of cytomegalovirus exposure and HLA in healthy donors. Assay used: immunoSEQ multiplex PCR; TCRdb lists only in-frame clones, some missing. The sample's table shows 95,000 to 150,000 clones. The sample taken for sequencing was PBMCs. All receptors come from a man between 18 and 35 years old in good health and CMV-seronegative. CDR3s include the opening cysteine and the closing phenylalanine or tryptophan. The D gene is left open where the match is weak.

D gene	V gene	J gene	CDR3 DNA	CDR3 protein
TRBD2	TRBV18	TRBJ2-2	TGTGCCAGCTCACGACTAGCGGGAGGAGACGCGACCGGGGAGCTGTTTTTT	CASSRLAGGDATGELFF
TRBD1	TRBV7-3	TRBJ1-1	TGTGCCAGCAGTCAAGGACAGGGGGCGTCTGAAGCTTTCTTT	CASSQGQGASEAFF
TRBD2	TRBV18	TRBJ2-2	TGTGCCAGCTCACCATTTCGAACGGGGGGAAGGACCGGGGAGCTGTTTTTT	CASSPFRTGGRTGELFF
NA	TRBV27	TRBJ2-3	TGTGCCAGCACACAGGGTTTGATCACAGATACGCAGTATTTT	CASTQGLITDTQYF
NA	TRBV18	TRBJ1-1	TGTGCCAGCTCGCAGCTAGATGGGAACACTGAAGCTTTCTTT	CASSQLDGNTEAFF
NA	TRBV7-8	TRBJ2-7	TGTGCCAGCAGCCCACTACCCACAGGGAGTGCCTACGAGCAGTACTTC	CASSPLPTGSAYEQYF
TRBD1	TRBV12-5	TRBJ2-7	TGTGCTAGTGGTTTGTACGACAGGGACGAGCAGTACTTC	CASGLYDRDEQYF
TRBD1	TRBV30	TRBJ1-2	TGTGCCTGGAGTAAGGACAGGTGGATCACCTTC	CAWSKDRWITF
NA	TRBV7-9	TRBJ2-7	TGTGCCAGCAGCTTAGATTCAGGCGGGTATGGGGAGCAGTACTTC	CASSLDSGGYGEQYF
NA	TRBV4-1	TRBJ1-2	TGCGCCAGCAGCCAAGATGTCGCGCTAAAGGGGTATGGCTACACCTTC	CASSQDVALKGYGYTF
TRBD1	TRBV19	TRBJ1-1	TGTGCCAGTAGGAACAGGGGAGAATCTGAAGCTTTCTTT	CASRNRGESEAFF
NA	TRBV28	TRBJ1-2	TGTGCCAGCAGTTTAGGCCTCTATGGCTACACCTTC	CASSLGLYGYTF
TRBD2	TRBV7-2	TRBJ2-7	TGTGCCAGCAGCGCCGGGACTAGCGGGGGGACACAGTACTTC	CASSAGTSGGTQYF
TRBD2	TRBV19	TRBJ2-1	TGTGCCAGTAGTATCGGCGTAGCGGGAGGGCCCAACAATGAGCAGTTCTTC	CASSIGVAGGPNNEQFF
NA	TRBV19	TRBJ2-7	TGTGCCAGTAGTATATTCGGGAGCGGCTACTACGAGCAGTACTTC	CASSIFGSGYYEQYF
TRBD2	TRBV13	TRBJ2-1	TGTGCCAGCAGCGCGGCCGGGACTAGCCTATACAATGAGCAGTTCTTC	CASSAAGTSLYNEQFF
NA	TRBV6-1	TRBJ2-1	TGTGCCAGCAGAGCAGGGAACAATGAGCAGTTCTTC	CASRAGNNEQFF
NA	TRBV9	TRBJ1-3	TGTGCCAGCAGCGTAGGGTTTCCCAGCTCTGGAAACACCATATATTTT	CASSVGFPSSGNTIYF
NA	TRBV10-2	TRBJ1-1	TGCGCCAGCAGTCAGGGGTACACTGAAGCTTTCTTT	CASSQGYTEAFF
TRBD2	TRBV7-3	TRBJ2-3	TGTGCCAGCAGCCAGGAGCGAGCGGGGGGGAAGTCGGCAGATACGCAGTATTTT	CASSQERAGGKSADTQYF
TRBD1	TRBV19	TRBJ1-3	TGTGCCAGTAGTACTACCGGACAGGCCGGAATATATTTT	CASSTTGQAGIYF
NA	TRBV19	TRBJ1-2	TGTGCCAGTAAGGACAAGGGGCGGCTCGGCTACACCTTC	CASKDKGRLGYTF
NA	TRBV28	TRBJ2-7	TGTGCCAGCAGTACCTACGGGAAGGGAGATAAGTACGAGCAGTACTTC	CASSTYGKGDKYEQYF
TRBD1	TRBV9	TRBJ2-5	TGTGCCAGCAGCGTAGTTGGACAGGGGCCCCCAGAGACCCAGTACTTC	CASSVVGQGPPETQYF
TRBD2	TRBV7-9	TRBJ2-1	TGTGCCAGCAGCTTTGATACTAGCGGCCACAATGAGCAGTTCTTC	CASSFDTSGHNEQFF
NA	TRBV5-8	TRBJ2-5	TGTGCCAGCAGCCCCCGGGACTTCCAAGAGACCCAGTACTTC	CASSPRDFQETQYF
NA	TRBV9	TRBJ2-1	TGTGCCAGCAGCGTAGTAGAGAATGAGCAGTTCTTC	CASSVVENEQFF
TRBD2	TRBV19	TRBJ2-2	TGTGCCAGTAGTATAGGGACTAGCGGATACACCGGGGAGCTGTTTTTT	CASSIGTSGYTGELFF
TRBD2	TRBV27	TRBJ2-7	TGTGCCAGTACCCACGGGGGAGGGCCCCCCTACGAGCAGTACTTC	CASTHGGGPPYEQYF
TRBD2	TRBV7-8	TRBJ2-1	TGTGCCAGCAGCCGCGGACTAGCTCGGTATGAGCAGTTCTTC	CASSRGLARYEQFF
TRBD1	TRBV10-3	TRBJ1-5	TGTGCCATCAGGAGGGACAGGGGTAGCAATCAGCCCCAGCATTTT	CAIRRDRGSNQPQHF
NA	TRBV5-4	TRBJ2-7	TGTGCCAGCAGCTTCCAGGGGCGGTCGGGCGAGCAGTACTTC	CASSFQGRSGEQYF
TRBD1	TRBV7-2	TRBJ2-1	TGTGCCAGCAGCTTAGGTCCCGGACAGGGAGAAAATGAGCAGTTCTTC	CASSLGPGQGENEQFF
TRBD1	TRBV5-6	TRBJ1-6	TGTGCCAGCAGCCCCGGGACAGGGGATTCACCCCTCCACTTT	CASSPGTGDSPLHF
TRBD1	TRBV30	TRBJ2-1	TGTGCCTGGAGTGGCCGGGGAAGGGACAGGATGTTAAGCTCCTACAATGAGCAGTTCTTC	CAWSGRGRDRMLSSYNEQFF
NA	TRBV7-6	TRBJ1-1	TGTGCCAGCAGCTTAATGGGGGGATATGAGAACACTGAAGCTTTCTTT	CASSLMGGYENTEAFF
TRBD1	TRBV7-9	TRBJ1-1	TGTGCCAGCAGCGACCGGGACAGGGGTGCGGATTCTCGAGCTTTCTTT	CASSDRDRGADSRAFF
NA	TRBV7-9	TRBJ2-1	TGTGCCAGCAGCTTAGAGGCGGGGAGATACAATGAGCAGTTCTTC	CASSLEAGRYNEQFF
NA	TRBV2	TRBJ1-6	TGTGCCAGCAGTGGACAGCTTCTTTCCCTCCACTTT	CASSGQLLSLHF
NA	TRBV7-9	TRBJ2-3	TGTGCCAGCAGCCCGCGGCAGTATTTT	CASSPRQYF